This is a list of T cell receptor beta chains from one sample in a study of T cells in Graves' hyperthyroidism and ophthalmopathy. MiXCR, run by TCRdb on the multiplex PCR reads, gives a single entry per CDR3 protein. The sample consists of a few hundred thousand distinct CDR3 sequences, less than 15% of them appearing once. Sequences were obtained from blood. The source of these receptors is a woman younger than 35 with Graves' hyperthyroidism. Each CDR3 is given with its conserved first and last residue. Each record gives: D gene, clone size, J gene, V gene, CDR3 protein, CDR3 DNA. A D gene is named only where the DNA matches it firmly. Clone size is stated in some rows and not others, as once, few, many or a class when expanded.

>-|few|TRBJ1-4|TRBV20-1
CSARDLQGEKLFF
TGCAGTGCTAGAGATTTGCAGGGTGAAAAACTGTTTTTT
>-|many|TRBJ2-5|TRBV2
CASRLDGGRETQYF
TGTGCCAGCAGGCTAGACGGGGGCCGGGAGACCCAGTACTTC
>-|-|TRBJ2-4|TRBV28
CASRGPGGRQYF
TGTGCCAGCCGCGGCCCCGGGGGCCGTCAGTACTTC
>TRBD2|many|TRBJ2-1|TRBV24-1
CATSDRLAGSSYNEQFF
TGTGCCACCAGTGATAGACTAGCGGGAAGCTCCTACAATGAGCAGTTCTTC
>-|many|TRBJ2-5|TRBV3-1
CASSPLSGVQETQYF
TGTGCCAGCAGCCCTCTAAGTGGGGTCCAAGAGACCCAGTACTTC
>TRBD1|many|TRBJ1-1|TRBV7-2
CASSVDRNLEAFF
TGTGCCAGCAGCGTGGACAGGAACCTTGAAGCTTTCTTT
>-|many|TRBJ2-4|TRBV20-1
CSARGTADIQYF
TGCAGTGCTAGAGGGACAGCGGACATTCAGTACTTC
>TRBD2|many|TRBJ2-7|TRBV20-1
CSASRPSGAYEQYF
TGCAGTGCTAGCCGGCCTAGCGGGGCCTACGAGCAGTACTTC
>TRBD1|many|TRBJ2-7|TRBV6-1
CASSDRAGGYEQYF
TGTGCCAGCAGTGATAGGGCAGGGGGCTACGAGCAGTACTTC
>-|-|TRBJ1-5|TRBV20-1
CSAPRGAGNQPQHF
TGCAGTGCTCCCCGGGGGGCAGGCAATCAGCCCCAGCATTTT
>TRBD1|-|TRBJ1-2|TRBV14
CASSSGTGAYLGYTF
TGTGCCAGCAGTTCCGGGACAGGGGCTTACCTTGGCTACACCTTC
>TRBD2|many|TRBJ2-2|TRBV11-3
CASSHRTSGNTGELFF
TGTGCCAGCAGCCACCGGACTAGCGGGAACACCGGGGAGCTGTTTTTT
>-|many|TRBJ1-1|TRBV11-2
CASSHRGSVTEAFF
TGTGCCAGCAGCCATAGGGGTTCTGTCACTGAAGCTTTCTTT
>-|-|TRBJ2-5|TRBV19
CASSITRETQYF
TGTGCCAGTAGTATTACCCGGGAGACCCAGTACTTC
>-|many|TRBJ1-1|TRBV11-3
CASSQDLHTEAFF
TGTGCCAGCAGCCAGGACTTGCACACTGAAGCTTTCTTT
>-|-|TRBJ2-6|TRBV19
CASSIRSGANVLTF
TGTGCCAGTAGTATCAGGTCTGGGGCCAACGTCCTGACTTTC
>TRBD1|many|TRBJ2-1|TRBV10-3
CAISPGRGRVDEQFF
TGTGCCATCAGCCCCGGCAGGGGGCGCGTCGATGAGCAGTTCTTC
>-|-|TRBJ1-3|TRBV19
CASRRESGISSGNTIYF
TGTGCCAGTAGGCGCGAATCAGGGATCTCATCTGGAAACACCATATATTTT
>-|many|TRBJ2-3|TRBV5-1
CASSLMLVGGTDTQYF
TGCGCCAGCAGCTTGATGTTAGTTGGGGGCACAGATACGCAGTATTTT
>TRBD1|-|TRBJ1-4|TRBV20-1
CSARDRGQGPKLFF
TGCAGTGCTAGAGACCGCGGACAGGGCCCAAAACTGTTTTTT
>-|many|TRBJ1-2|TRBV2
CASSVRLGGYTF
TGTGCCAGCAGTGTACGTCTGGGTGGCTACACCTTC
>-|few|TRBJ2-1|TRBV3-1
CASSPGWDSPGARVDNEQFF
TGTGCCAGCAGCCCAGGTTGGGACTCCCCGGGAGCTAGGGTGGACAATGAGCAGTTCTTC
>-|many|TRBJ2-3|TRBV6-5
CASSYSGGPTDTQYF
TGTGCCAGCAGTTACTCGGGGGGCCCGACAGATACGCAGTATTTT
>-|many|TRBJ2-5|TRBV3-1
CASSPPQGTQYF
TGTGCCAGCAGCCCTCCCCAGGGGACCCAGTACTTC
>TRBD2|many|TRBJ2-1|TRBV6-2/TRBV6-3
CASSSPGLAGGGEQFF
TGTGCCAGCAGTTCTCCGGGACTAGCGGGAGGTGGTGAGCAGTTCTTC
>TRBD2|many|TRBJ2-3|TRBV12-3/TRBV12-4
CASSPRGGEDTQYF
TGTGCCAGCAGCCCCCGGGGGGGCGAGGATACGCAGTATTTT
>-|many|TRBJ2-5|TRBV20-1
CSARDDRTAETQYF
TGCAGTGCTAGAGATGACAGGACAGCTGAGACCCAGTACTTC
>TRBD2|many|TRBJ2-3|TRBV6-4
CASSLAGGPADTQYF
TGTGCCAGCAGCTTAGCGGGGGGGCCTGCGGATACGCAGTATTTT
>-|many|TRBJ1-1|TRBV19
CASSINLRDTEAFF
TGTGCCAGTAGTATTAACCTGCGGGACACTGAAGCTTTCTTT
>-|few|TRBJ2-2|TRBV9
CASSLRGSTGELFF
TGTGCCAGCAGCCTGAGGGGGTCGACCGGGGAGCTGTTTTTT
>-|many|TRBJ2-5|TRBV3-1
CASRVFGRETQYF
TGTGCCAGCAGAGTTTTTGGGCGAGAGACCCAGTACTTC
>TRBD1|few|TRBJ1-6|TRBV28
CASTLKGARSSPLHF
TGTGCCAGCACTTTAAAGGGGGCTCGTAGTTCACCCCTCCACTTT
>TRBD2|many|TRBJ2-7|TRBV12-3/TRBV12-4
CASRPGLAAGEQYF
TGTGCCAGCAGGCCGGGACTAGCAGCTGGGGAGCAGTACTTC
>-|few|TRBJ2-1|TRBV7-8
CASSPGRGNTRYNEQFF
TGTGCCAGCAGCCCGGGAAGGGGCAATACGCGGTACAATGAGCAGTTCTTC
>-|many|TRBJ2-5|TRBV12-3/TRBV12-4
CASSLGDRVIGTQYF
TGTGCCAGCAGTTTGGGGGACCGGGTTATTGGGACCCAGTACTTC
>-|many|TRBJ2-7|TRBV4-3
CASSHGQGPYEQYF
TGCGCCAGCAGCCATGGGCAGGGACCCTACGAGCAGTACTTC
>-|many|TRBJ1-1|TRBV7-3
CASSPSPGAGTEAFF
TGTGCCAGCAGCCCCTCCCCCGGGGCGGGTACTGAAGCTTTCTTT